The clone carrying this T cell receptor (beta chain) was picked up one time. This entry comes from a study of OX40 agonist ivuxolimab in advanced cancers. The CDR3 has 18 residues. V shed 1 base and J 7 bases; nucleotides not matched to a gene: 12. The germline CDR1 and CDR2 sequences are SGHDN and FVKESK. Generated by immunoSEQ multiplex PCR, the TCRdb table keeps only in-frame clones and is missing some. The sample shows 30,000 to 40,000 clones, roughly nine tenths of them seen only once. The material sequenced was CD4+ or CD8+ T cells sorted from blood, taken in a trial of the OX40 agonist ivuxolimab. The receptor's source is an adult with an advanced solid tumor such as melanoma, head and neck, liver or kidney cancer. The chain is built from TRBV14 and TRBJ1-5, with 11 bases aligning to TRBD1. As DNA, the CDR3 is TGTGCCAGCAGCCAAGTTGGGGACCGGACAGGGGGCGAGCAGCCCCAGCATTTT. Protein: CASSQVGDRTGGEQPQHF.